Listed here are 11 T cell receptor beta chains from one sample, sequenced in a study of blood T cell repertoires in COVID-19. Repertoires were generated with immunoSEQ multiplex PCR, while TCRdb's copy carries only in-frame clones and drops some. The sample records a few hundred thousand clones, under 90% being singletons. Sequenced input: peripheral blood. These receptors were collected from a young woman with COVID-19, enrolled during active disease.

The gene calls are TRBV28 and TRBJ1-1; 7 nucleotides agree with TRBD1. The CDR3 sequence is 15 residues long. V dropped 4 bases and J dropped 5; count of bases not matched to a gene: 10. CDR1 and CDR2 from the germline V gene are MDHEN and SYDVKM. The CDR3 reads CASSSRTGIGTEAFF. The CDR3 DNA is TGTGCCAGCAGTTCCAGGACAGGAATAGGGACTGAAGCTTTCTTT.

This chain connects TRBV19 to TRBJ1-1, with 7 positions matching TRBD1. CDR3 length: 15 residues. Trimming removed 6 bases from V and 0 bases from J; junction bases left unmatched: 7. From germline, CDR1 is LNHDA and CDR2 SQIVND (reference sequence). CDR3 loop: CASRPRQGLNTEAFF. The CDR3 region has the DNA TGTGCCAGTAGGCCCCGACAGGGACTGAACACTGAAGCTTTCTTT.

On this clone: Additional DNA sequences in this sample encode the identical CDR3. Here the CDR3 reads CASSQDLNTEAFF. CDR3 coding DNA: TGTGCCAGCAGCCAAGACTTGAACACTGAAGCTTTCTTT. The rearrangement joins TRBV3-1 (or the pseudogene TRBV3-2) to TRBJ1-1; D is ambiguous. CDR1 and CDR2 (germline): LGHDT, YNNKEL (reference sequence). This CDR3 contains 13 residues. Trimming removed 0 bases from V and 0 bases from J, with 2 bases in between.

The chain joins TRBV6-5 to TRBJ2-2; D is possibly TRBD2 (5 bases). V dropped 7 bases and J dropped 2 bases, with 11 bases sitting between them. The V gene's germline CDR1 is MNHEY and CDR2 SVGAGI. This CDR3 region has 14 residues. This CDR3 reads CASKDWANTGELFF. CDR3 DNA sequence: TGTGCCAGCAAGGACTGGGCTAACACCGGGGAGCTGTTTTTT.

The rearrangement links TRBV5-6 to TRBJ1-1; D is possibly TRBD1 (5 bases). The CDR3 runs 15 residues. V lost 4 bases and J 6 bases, leaving 19 bases between the germline ends. Germline V gene lookup returns CDR1 SGHDT and CDR2 YYEEEE. CDR3 DNA sequence: TGTGCCAGCAGCCGGTATGCGGGACTGGACCCTGAAGCTTTCTTT. This encodes CASSRYAGLDPEAFF.

The table lists this clone with a few counts. The chain links TRBV11-2 to TRBJ1-2; 7 bases line up with TRBD1. The J segment lost 1 base and the V segment lost 1 base, leaving 3 bases of the junction unmatched. The CDR3 loop spans 15 amino acids. Germline-derived CDR1 and CDR2 are SGHAT and FQNNGV. The CDR3, as DNA: TGTGCCAGCAGCTTAGCCCAGGGGGGTAACTATGGCTACACCTTC. Amino acids: CASSLAQGGNYGYTF.

The rearrangement joins TRBV27 to TRBJ2-5; 12 bases line up with TRBD2. This CDR3 region has 16 residues. CDR1 and CDR2 from the germline V gene are MNHEY and SMNVEV (reference sequence). The V and J ends lost 3 bases and 1 base, in that order; junction bases with no gene match: 3. CDR3 bases: TGTGCCAGCAGTTTGATACTAGCGGGAGGCCAAGAGACCCAGTACTTC. It encodes CASSLILAGGQETQYF.

The chain employs TRBV18 and TRBJ1-2; 7 nucleotides align to TRBD1. V was clipped by 0 bases and J by 4 bases; unmatched bases: 8. The CDR3 runs to 16 residues. Germline V gene lookup returns CDR1 KGHSH and CDR2 LQKENI. The CDR3: CASSPPSAQGVYGYTF. CDR3 nucleotides: TGTGCCAGCTCACCACCGTCGGCGCAGGGGGTCTATGGCTACACCTTC. The complete variable domain, with remaining parts taken from reference TRBV18 and TRBJ1-2, reads NAGVMQNPRHLVRRRGQEARLRCSPMKGHSHVYWYRQLPEEGLKFMVYLQKENIIDESGMPKERFSAEFPKEGPSILRIQQVVRGDSAAYFCASSPPSAQGVYGYTFGSGTRLTVV.

V gene TRBV29-1 combines with J gene TRBJ2-2; 12 bases are shared with TRBD2. The CDR3 length is 15 residues. The V and J ends lost 6 bases and 1 base, in that order; junction bases with no gene match: 3. CDR1 is SQVTM, CDR2 ANQGSEA, per germline. The CDR3 nucleotides read TGCAGCGTCAGGACTAGCGGGATGAACACCGGGGAGCTGTTTTTT. Amino acids: CSVRTSGMNTGELFF.

The chain couples TRBV6-2 or TRBV6-3 to TRBJ1-1; 7 nucleotides align to TRBD1. Germline values: CDR1 MNHEY, CDR2 SVGEGT. The CDR3 has 14 residues. The ends lost 6 bases at V and 2 bases at J; junction bases unmatched: 6. CDR3: CASSRQGFNTEAFF. The CDR3 DNA reads TGTGCCAGCAGCCGACAGGGATTCAACACTGAAGCTTTCTTT.

The chain recombines TRBV11-3 with TRBJ2-3; 11 nucleotides align to TRBD2. CDR3 size: 17 residues. Germline V gene sequence: CDR1 SGHNT, CDR2 YENEEA. The junction had 5 bases not matched to a gene; V was cut back by 1 base and J by 2 bases. CDR3 loop: CASSLGLAGLNTDTQYF. Written as DNA, the CDR3 is TGTGCCAGCAGCTTAGGACTAGCGGGACTTAACACAGATACGCAGTATTTT.